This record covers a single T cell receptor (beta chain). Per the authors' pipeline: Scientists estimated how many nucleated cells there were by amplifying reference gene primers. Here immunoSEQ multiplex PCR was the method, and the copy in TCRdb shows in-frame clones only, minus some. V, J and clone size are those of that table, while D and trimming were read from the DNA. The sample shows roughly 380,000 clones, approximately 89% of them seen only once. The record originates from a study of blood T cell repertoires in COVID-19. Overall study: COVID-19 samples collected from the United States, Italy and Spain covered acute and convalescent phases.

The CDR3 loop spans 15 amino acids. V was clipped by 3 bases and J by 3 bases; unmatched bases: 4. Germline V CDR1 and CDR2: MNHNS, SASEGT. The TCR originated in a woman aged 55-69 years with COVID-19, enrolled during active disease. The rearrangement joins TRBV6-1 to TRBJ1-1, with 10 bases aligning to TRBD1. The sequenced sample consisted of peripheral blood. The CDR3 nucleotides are TGTGCCAGCAGTGACCGGACAGGGGGGGACACTGAAGCTTTCTTT. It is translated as CASSDRTGGDTEAFF.